This TCR beta chain is drawn from a study of shared clonotypes between healthy human individuals. Study results and caveats: The sole specimen, blood, was sampled, and tissue repertoires likely differ.

The CDR3 has 14 amino acids. Germline V lookup: CDR1 SEHNR, CDR2 FQNEAQ (reference sequence). With 2 bases removed from V and 4 bases from J, the gap between germline ends came to 11 bases. As concerns this clone: Its antigen is unknown.

Original methodology: For the immunoSEQ data, sequences were junction-only without quality scores, so filtering differed. The protocol was immunoSEQ multiplex PCR, while the TCRdb copy is restricted to in-frame clones and leaves out a portion. The V and J calls and clone size come from that table; D and trimming were worked out from the DNA. The sample includes about half a million clones, roughly 80% of them seen just once. Sequencing used PBMCs. This clonotype originated in a woman aged 40 to 50 in good health. Some clones in this sample may be carry-over from other donors' samples. The rearrangement joins TRBV7-9 to TRBJ1-1, with D unclear. The DNA for the CDR3 is TGTGCCAGCAGCTTACGAGATCACGCCACTGAAGCTTTCTTT. Translating it yields CASSLRDHATEAFF.